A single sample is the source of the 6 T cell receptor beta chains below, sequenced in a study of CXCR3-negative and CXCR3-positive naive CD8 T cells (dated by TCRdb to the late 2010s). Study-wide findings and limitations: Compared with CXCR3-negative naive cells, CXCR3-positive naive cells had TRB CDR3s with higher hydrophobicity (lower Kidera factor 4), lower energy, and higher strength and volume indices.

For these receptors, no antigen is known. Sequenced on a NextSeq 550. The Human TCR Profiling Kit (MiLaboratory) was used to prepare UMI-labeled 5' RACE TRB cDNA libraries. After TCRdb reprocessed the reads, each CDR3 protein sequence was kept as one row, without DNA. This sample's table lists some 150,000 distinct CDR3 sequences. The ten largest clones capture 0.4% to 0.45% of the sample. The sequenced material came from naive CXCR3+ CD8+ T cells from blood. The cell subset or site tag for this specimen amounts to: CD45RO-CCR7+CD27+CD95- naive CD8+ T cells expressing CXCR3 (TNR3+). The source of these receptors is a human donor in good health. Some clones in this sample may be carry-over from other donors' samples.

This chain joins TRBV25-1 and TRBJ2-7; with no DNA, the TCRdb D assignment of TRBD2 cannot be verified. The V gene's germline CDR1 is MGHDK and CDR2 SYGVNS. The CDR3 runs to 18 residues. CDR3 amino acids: CASSESKSLYPYERAQYF.

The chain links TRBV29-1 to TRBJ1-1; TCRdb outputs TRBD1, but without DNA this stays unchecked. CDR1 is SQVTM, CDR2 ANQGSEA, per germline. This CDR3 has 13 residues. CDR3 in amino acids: CSTGQGALREAFF.

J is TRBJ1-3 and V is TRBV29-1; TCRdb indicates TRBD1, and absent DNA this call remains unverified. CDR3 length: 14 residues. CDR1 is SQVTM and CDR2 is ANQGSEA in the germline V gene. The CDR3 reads CSGQATDSGNTIYF.

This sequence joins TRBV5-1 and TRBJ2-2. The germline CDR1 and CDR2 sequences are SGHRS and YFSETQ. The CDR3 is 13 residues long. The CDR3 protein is CASYGPNTGELFF.

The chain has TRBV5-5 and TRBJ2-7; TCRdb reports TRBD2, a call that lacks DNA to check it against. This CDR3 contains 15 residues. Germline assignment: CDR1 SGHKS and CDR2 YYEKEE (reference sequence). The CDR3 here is CASSVYTGGPYEQYF.

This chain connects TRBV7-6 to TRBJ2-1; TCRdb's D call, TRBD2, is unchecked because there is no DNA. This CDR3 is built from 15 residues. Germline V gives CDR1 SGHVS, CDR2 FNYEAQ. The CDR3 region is CASSSRGSSYNEQFF.